This T cell receptor beta chain was obtained from a study of shared clonotypes between healthy human individuals. The overall study: Used for every donor were three CD4 naive, three CD4 memory, two CD8 naive and one CD8 memory plate.

CD45RO-negative cells were positively selected for CCR7, leaving out terminally differentiated effector memory CD45RA+ cells. Donors were healthy HIV-negative adults without recent acute infections or vaccinations. Germline-derived CDR1 and CDR2 are WNHNN and SYGVQD (reference sequence). Trimming shortened V by 2 bases and J by 8 bases, and 5 bases separated the two germline ends. The CDR3 length is 11 residues. Libraries were prepared by immunoSEQ multiplex PCR; TCRdb keeps only in-frame clonotypes and omits some of them. Altogether roughly 2,000,000 clones are present, approximately 94% being singletons, with the ten largest covering 1% to 1.5%.

Sequenced material: naive CD8+ T cells sorted from blood. This chain uses TRBV10-1 with TRBJ2-3; D possibly uses TRBD1 or TRBD2 (5 bases each). The receptor was derived from a man aged 18 to 35 in good health. This CDR3 is CASSEGGTQYF. The CDR3 DNA follows: TGCGCCAGCAGTGAGGGGGGTACGCAGTATTTT.